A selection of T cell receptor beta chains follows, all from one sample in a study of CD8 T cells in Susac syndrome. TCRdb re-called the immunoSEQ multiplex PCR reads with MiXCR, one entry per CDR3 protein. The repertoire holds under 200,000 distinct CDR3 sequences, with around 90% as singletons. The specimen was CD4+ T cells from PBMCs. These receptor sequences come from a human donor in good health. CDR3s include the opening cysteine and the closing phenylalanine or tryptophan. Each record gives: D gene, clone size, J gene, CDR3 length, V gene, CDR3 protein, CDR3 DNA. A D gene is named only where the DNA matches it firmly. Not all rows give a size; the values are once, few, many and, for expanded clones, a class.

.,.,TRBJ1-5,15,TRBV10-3,CAISENRDSNQPQHF,TGTGCCATCAGTGAGAACCGCGATAGCAATCAGCCCCAGCATTTT
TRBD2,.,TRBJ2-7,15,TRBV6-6,CASSLPTSGGLEQYF,TGTGCCAGCAGTTTACCGACTAGCGGGGGACTCGAGCAGTACTTC
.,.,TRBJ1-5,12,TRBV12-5,CASGWPDQPQHF,TGTGCTAGTGGTTGGCCCGATCAGCCCCAGCATTTT
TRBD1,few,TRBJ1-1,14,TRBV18,CASSPGTANTEAFF,TGCGCCAGCAGCCCTGGGACAGCGAACACTGAAGCTTTCTTT
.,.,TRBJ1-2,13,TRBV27,CASSLSGLYGYTF,TGTGCCAGCAGTTTATCAGGCCTATATGGCTACACCTTC
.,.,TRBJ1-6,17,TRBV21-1,CASSKGQGLLRGSPLHF,TGTGCCAGCAGCAAAGGGCAGGGCCTACTTCGTGGTTCACCCCTCCACTTT
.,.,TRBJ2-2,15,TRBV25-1,CASSDAGAGTGELFF,TGTGCCAGCAGTGATGCAGGGGCGGGCACCGGGGAGCTGTTTTTT
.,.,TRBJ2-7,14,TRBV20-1,CSAASGAASYEQYF,TGCAGTGCTGCAAGTGGGGCAGCCTCCTACGAGCAGTACTTC
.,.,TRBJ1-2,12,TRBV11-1,CASSFDNYGYTF,TGTGCCAGCAGCTTTGACAACTATGGCTACACCTTC
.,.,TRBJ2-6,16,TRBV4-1,CASSQAAGAGANVLTF,TGCGCCAGCAGCCAAGCGGCAGGGGCTGGGGCCAACGTCCTGACTTTC
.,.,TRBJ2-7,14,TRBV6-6,CASSYYPVTYEQYF,TGTGCCAGCAGTTACTACCCTGTAACCTACGAGCAGTACTTC
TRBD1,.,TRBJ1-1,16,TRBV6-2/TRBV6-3,CASTTGTGGDHTEAFF,TGTGCCAGCACCACCGGGACAGGGGGCGACCACACTGAAGCTTTCTTT
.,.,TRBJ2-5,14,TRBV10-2,CASRRVRGGETQYF,TGCGCCAGCAGGAGGGTACGGGGAGGAGAGACCCAGTACTTC
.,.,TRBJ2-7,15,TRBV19,CASSISRGTPYEQYF,TGTGCCAGTAGTATATCGAGGGGGACCCCCTACGAGCAGTACTTC
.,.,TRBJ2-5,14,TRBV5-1,CASSSGTIQETQYF,TGCGCCAGCAGCTCCGGGACGATCCAAGAGACCCAGTACTTC
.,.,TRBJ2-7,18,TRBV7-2,CASSGDGGVYSTGREQYF,TGTGCCAGCAGCGGGGACGGGGGCGTATACTCCACGGGTCGAGAGCAGTACTTC
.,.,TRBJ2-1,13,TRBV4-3,CASSQDPLSEQFF,TGCGCCAGCAGCCAAGATCCACTTTCAGAGCAGTTCTTC
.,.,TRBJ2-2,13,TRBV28,CASSLLATGELFF,TGTGCCAGCAGTTTATTAGCTACCGGGGAGCTGTTTTTT
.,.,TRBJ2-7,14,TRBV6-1,CASREDRPTYEQYF,TGTGCCAGCAGAGAAGACAGGCCGACCTACGAGCAGTACTTC
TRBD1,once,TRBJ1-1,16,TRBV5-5,CASSFRPGTGATEAFF,TGTGCCAGCAGCTTCCGACCCGGGACAGGGGCCACTGAAGCTTTCTTT
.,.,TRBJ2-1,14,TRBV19,CASSILPPYNEQFF,TGTGCCAGTAGTATCCTGCCTCCCTACAATGAGCAGTTCTTC
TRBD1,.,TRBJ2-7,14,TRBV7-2,CASSSRDRVYEQYF,TGTGCCAGCAGCTCACGGGACAGGGTCTACGAGCAGTACTTC
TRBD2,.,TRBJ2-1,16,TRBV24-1,CATSDPASGSYNEQFF,TGTGCCACCAGTGATCCCGCTAGCGGGAGTTACAATGAGCAGTTCTTC
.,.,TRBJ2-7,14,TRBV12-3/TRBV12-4,CASRRHGPSYEQYF,TGTGCCAGCAGAAGGCACGGTCCCTCCTACGAGCAGTACTTC
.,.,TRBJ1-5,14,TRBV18,CASSPPSSNQPQHF,TGTGCCAGCTCACCACCATCTTCCAATCAGCCCCAGCATTTT
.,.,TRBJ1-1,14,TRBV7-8,CASSFSGGFTEAFF,TGTGCCAGCAGCTTCTCGGGAGGCTTCACTGAAGCTTTCTTT
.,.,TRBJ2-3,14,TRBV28,CASRIGTSTDTQYF,TGTGCCAGCAGGATAGGGACTAGCACAGATACGCAGTATTTT
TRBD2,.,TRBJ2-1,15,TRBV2,CASRIHIGGGNEQFF,TGTGCCAGCAGGATCCATATTGGGGGGGGGAATGAGCAGTTCTTC
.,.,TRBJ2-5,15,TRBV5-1,CASSLGYSQSETQYF,TGCGCCAGCAGCTTGGGCTACTCCCAATCAGAGACCCAGTACTTC
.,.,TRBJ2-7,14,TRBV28,CASFGFAYSREQYF,TGTGCCAGTTTCGGATTCGCCTACTCTAGGGAGCAGTACTTC